The 27 T cell receptor beta chains given below trace back to one sample, sequenced in a study of blood T cell repertoires in COVID-19 (dated by TCRdb to the early 2020s). Libraries were built with the immunoSEQ multiplex PCR assay. TCRdb's version of the immuneACCESS table is confined to in-frame rearrangements and falls short of the full clone set. An unresolved V gene accounts for under half of the shortfall where checked; the remainder is of unknown origin. This sample comprises fewer than 200,000 clones, over 75% of them detected only once. Together, the top ten hold about 8.4% of the sample. What was sequenced was PBMCs or T cells enriched from blood (not recorded which). Receptor source: a woman under 30 who had recovered from COVID-19.

This chain connects TRBV11-2 to TRBJ1-1, with D unclear. CDR3 length: 11 residues. CDR1 and CDR2 (germline): SGHAT, FQNNGV. Trimming removed 1 base from V and 11 bases from J, with 8 bases in between. CDR3 nucleotides: TGTGCCAGCAGCTTAGGTCGAGAGGCTTTCTTT. Protein: CASSLGREAFF.

V is TRBV29-1 and J is TRBJ2-1; D gene uncertain. The germline CDR1 and CDR2 sequences are SQVTM and ANQGSEA. The CDR3 has 14 amino acids. V lost 4 bases and J lost 3, with 13 bases in between. The CDR3 protein is CSVVSDFYYNEQFF. The CDR3 coding sequence is TGCAGCGTTGTTTCAGACTTTTACTACAATGAGCAGTTCTTC.

The gene calls are TRBV19 and TRBJ2-7; TRBD2 matches 16 bases. Per germline, CDR1 LNHDA and CDR2 SQIVND (reference sequence). This CDR3 contains 17 residues. V lost 6 bases to trimming and J lost 2 bases; unmatched junction nucleotides: 7. CDR3 in amino acids: CASSPAGTSGRAYEQYF. In DNA, the CDR3 is TGTGCCAGTAGCCCGGCCGGGACTAGCGGGAGGGCCTACGAGCAGTACTTC. Full variable domain (rest looked up from reference TRBV19 and TRBJ2-7): DGGITQSPKYLFRKEGQNVTLSCEQNLNHDAMYWYRQDPGQGLRLIYYSQIVNDFQKGDIAEGYSVSREKKESFPLTVTSAQKNPTAFYLCASSPAGTSGRAYEQYFGPGTRLTVT.

The V gene is TRBV10-1, the J gene TRBJ2-7; 10 bases align to TRBD2. The CDR3 has 14 residues. V shed 4 bases and J 0 bases; nucleotides not matched to a gene: 0. Germline V lookup: CDR1 WNHNN, CDR2 SYGVQD (reference sequence). The CDR3: CASSASGGSYEQYF. The CDR3 bases are TGCGCCAGCAGTGCTAGCGGGGGCTCCTACGAGCAGTACTTC.

V gene TRBV3-1 (or the pseudogene TRBV3-2) combines with J gene TRBJ2-5; 10 bases match TRBD2. Germline V gene lookup returns CDR1 LGHDT and CDR2 YNNKEL (reference sequence). This CDR3 has 14 amino acids. The J segment lost 4 bases and the V segment lost 3 bases, leaving 2 bases of the junction unmatched. The CDR3 region has the DNA TGTGCCAGCAGCCAGGCTAGCGGGAGAGAGACCCAGTACTTC. Residues: CASSQASGRETQYF.

The J gene is TRBJ1-2, the V gene TRBV4-1, with a tentative D call TRBD1 (6 bases). The CDR3 contains 13 residues. V shed 2 bases and J shed 8 bases, with 12 bases lying between them. CDR1 and CDR2 from the germline V gene are MGHRA and YSYEKL. The CDR3 DNA reads TGCGCCAGCAGCCAAACAGGGTTTCAAGGCTACACCTTC. Translation: CASSQTGFQGYTF.

Comments on this clone: Other DNA sequences within the sample encode an identical CDR3. The J gene is TRBJ1-2, the V gene TRBV28; 11 bases match TRBD1. CDR3 length: 13 amino acids. With V trimmed by 5 bases and J by 11 bases, 7 bases remained unmatched. Germline V lookup: CDR1 MDHEN, CDR2 SYDVKM. CDR3 sequence: CASSRDRGNKYTF. The CDR3 DNA is TGTGCCAGCAGTCGGGACAGGGGGAATAAGTACACCTTC.

The CDR3 protein is CASSQRLAAYNEQFF. The CDR3, as DNA: TGTGCCAGCAGCCAAAGACTAGCGGCCTACAATGAGCAGTTCTTC. V gene TRBV14 combines with J gene TRBJ2-1; 9 nucleotides align to TRBD2. The CDR3 has 15 amino acids. In germline, CDR1 is SGHDN, CDR2 FVKESK. The ends lost 2 bases at V and 2 bases at J; junction bases unmatched: 1. The full variable domain, completed using reference TRBV14 and TRBJ2-1, is EAGVTQFPSHSVIEKGQTVTLRCDPISGHDNLYWYRRVMGKEIKFLLHFVKESKQDESGMPNNRFLAERTGGTYSTLKVQPAELEDSGVYFCASSQRLAAYNEQFFGPGTRLTVL.

The J gene is TRBJ2-5, the V gene TRBV24-1; no clear D gene. The V gene's germline CDR1 is KGHDR and CDR2 SFDVKD. The CDR3 totals 12 residues. V was trimmed by 8 bases and J by 7 bases, leaving 13 bases between them. This CDR3 reads CATTGGVWTQYF. CDR3 DNA: TGTGCCACCACCGGTGGAGTGTGGACCCAGTACTTC.

The chain is built from TRBV7-2 and TRBJ1-2, with D perhaps TRBD1 (5 bases). The CDR3 is 13 residues long. The V and J ends lost 6 bases and 4 bases respectively, with 12 bases between them. CDR1 and CDR2 from the germline V gene are SGHTA and FQGNSA. The CDR3 spells CASRETELYGYTF. The CDR3 DNA follows: TGTGCCAGCAGGGAGACAGAGCTCTATGGCTACACCTTC.

The chain carries TRBV15 and TRBJ1-1; 8 bases align to TRBD1. The CDR3 spans 15 residues. V shed 5 bases and J 1 base; nucleotides not matched to a gene: 6. Per the germline V gene, CDR1 is LNHNV and CDR2 is YYDKDF (reference sequence). The CDR3 region is CATSSDRGTNTEAFF. The CDR3 DNA reads as TGTGCCACCAGCTCCGACAGGGGAACGAACACTGAAGCTTTCTTT.

The gene calls are TRBV3-1 (or the pseudogene TRBV3-2) and TRBJ1-6, with 9 bases lining up with TRBD1. CDR3 length equals 13 residues. Per germline, CDR1 LGHDT and CDR2 YNNKEL (reference sequence). The V gene end was trimmed by 4 bases and the J gene end by 9 bases; junction bases not matched to a gene: 1. The CDR3 DNA reads as TGTGCCAGCAGCCGACAGGGGGGTTCACCCCTCCACTTT. Protein sequence: CASSRQGGSPLHF.

The chain employs TRBV19 and TRBJ1-3, with 10 nucleotides matching TRBD1. This CDR3 comprises 14 residues. Germline V CDR1 and CDR2: LNHDA, SQIVND (reference sequence). V was clipped by 7 bases and J by 6 bases; unmatched bases: 6. CDR3 amino acids: CASKVGQGINTIYF. The DNA for the CDR3 is TGTGCCAGTAAAGTGGGACAGGGGATAAACACCATATATTTT.

This sequence joins TRBV5-8 and TRBJ1-6, with 8 bases identical to TRBD1. The CDR3 length is 16 residues. The trim removed 5 bases at V and 2 bases at J, leaving 6 bases unmatched. The germline V gene has CDR1 SGHTS and CDR2 YDEGEE. CDR3 amino acids: CASSRTGIAYNSPLHF. Written as DNA, the CDR3 is TGTGCCAGCAGTCGGACAGGGATCGCCTATAATTCACCCCTCCACTTT.

V usage is TRBV18 and J usage is TRBJ2-2; the D is unclear. The germline V gene has CDR1 KGHSH and CDR2 LQKENI. CDR3 length: 15 amino acids. The V end was cut by 5 bases, the J end by 4 bases, with 14 bases between. CDR3 in DNA: TGTGCCAGCTCAATCTTGATCGCTAGCACCGGGGAGCTGTTTTTT. It specifies CASSILIASTGELFF.

In DNA form, the CDR3 reads TGTGCCGGGCGACTCATACTGGACAGACACTATCAGCCCCAGCATTTT. Translated: CAGRLILDRHYQPQHF. This chain connects TRBV21-1 to TRBJ1-5; the DNA was not used to check the table's D call, TRBD1. TRBV21-1 is recorded as a pseudogene. The CDR3 extends over 16 amino acids.

The gene calls are TRBV28 and TRBJ1-1; D may be TRBD1 (6 bases). V was shortened by 5 bases and J by 0 bases, with 13 bases between the two germline ends. CDR3 size: 15 residues. The germline V gene has CDR1 MDHEN and CDR2 SYDVKM. The CDR3 nucleotides are TGTGCCAGCAGTAGTATGGGACATCTGAACACTGAAGCTTTCTTT. Protein sequence: CASSSMGHLNTEAFF.

The genes are TRBV2 and TRBJ2-3; TRBD2 might be the D (5 bases). The germline V gene has CDR1 SNHLY and CDR2 FYNNEI. V lost 8 bases, J lost 4 bases, and 13 bases lay in between. The CDR3 extends over 13 amino acids. CDR3 DNA sequence: TGTGCCAGCGGACTTTCCCCCGCAGATACGCAGTATTTT. Amino acid sequence: CASGLSPADTQYF.

The rearrangement uses TRBV23-1 and TRBJ1-3; D unresolved. TRBV23-1 belongs to the ORF category, with a function that is uncertain. Trimming removed 0 bases at V and 0 bases at J, with 12 bases between. The CDR3 has 17 amino acids. This CDR3 reads CASSQSRLPLSGNTIYF. The CDR3 DNA follows: TGCGCCAGCAGTCAATCGAGGCTTCCCCTCTCTGGAAACACCATATATTTT.

The gene calls are TRBV12-3 or TRBV12-4 and TRBJ1-6; D call uncertain. The length of the CDR3 is 13 residues. The V and J ends lost 5 bases and 10 bases respectively, with 12 bases between them. The CDR3 sequence: CASSNLGHSPLHF. The CDR3 nucleotides are TGTGCCAGCAGTAATTTGGGCCACTCACCCCTCCACTTT.

The chain carries TRBV15 and TRBJ1-1; 10 nucleotides align to TRBD1. In germline, CDR1 is LNHNV, CDR2 YYDKDF (reference sequence). The CDR3 has 14 residues. With 1 base clipped from V and 11 bases from J, the junction kept 7 bases outside the gene matches. The CDR3 loop is CATSRGQGATRAFF. For the CDR3, the DNA is TGTGCCACCAGCAGAGGACAGGGGGCCACTAGGGCTTTCTTT.

The rearrangement joins TRBV28 to TRBJ1-4; 7 positions agree with TRBD1. The germline gives CDR1 MDHEN, CDR2 SYDVKM. The CDR3 has 17 residues. Unmatched junction bases numbered 13, after V lost 5 bases and J lost 4 bases. CDR3 DNA sequence: TGTGCCAGCAGTAACCCGACAGGGATAAAGATTAATGAAAAACTGTTTTTT. This translates into CASSNPTGIKINEKLFF. Variable domain in full (rest from reference TRBV28 and TRBJ1-4): DVKVTQSSRYLVKRTGEKVFLECVQDMDHENMFWYRQDPGLGLRLIYFSYDVKMKEKGDIPEGYSVSREKKERFSLILESASTNQTSMYLCASSNPTGIKINEKLFFGSGTQLSVL.

This sequence joins TRBV15 and TRBJ1-5; D gene unclear. The germline V gene encodes CDR1 LNHNV and CDR2 YYDKDF (reference sequence). Trimming took off 0 bases at V and 7 bases at J, with 7 bases between the two ends. This CDR3 contains 13 residues. The CDR3 protein is CATSRELGQPQHF. The CDR3 DNA reads TGTGCCACCAGCAGAGAGCTAGGACAGCCCCAGCATTTT.

The genes are TRBV6-5 and TRBJ2-7; tentatively, D is TRBD1 (6 bases). This CDR3 region has 14 residues. Looked up from germline, CDR1 is MNHEY and CDR2 is SVGAGI. The V gene lost 5 bases and the J gene lost 6 bases, with 17 bases spanning the gap. In DNA, the CDR3 is TGTGCCAGCAGTCCACAAAGAACAGGGAGCGAGCAGTACTTC. Its protein product is CASSPQRTGSEQYF.

The chain uses TRBV6-2 or TRBV6-3 and TRBJ1-4; TRBD1 might be the D (5 bases). Trimming took 2 bases from V and 0 from J, leaving 13 bases between them. CDR3 length: 17 residues. Germline assignment: CDR1 MNHEY and CDR2 SVGEGT. CDR3: CASSYPLGQSTNEKLFF. In DNA, the CDR3 is TGTGCCAGCAGTTACCCCCTGGGGCAGTCAACTAATGAAAAACTGTTTTTT.

V is TRBV7-6 and J is TRBJ1-4; D is perhaps TRBD1 (6 bases). This CDR3 region has 15 residues. V lost 3 bases and J 5 bases, leaving 13 bases between the germline ends. Germline lookup yields CDR1 SGHVS and CDR2 FNYEAQ. For the CDR3, the DNA is TGTGCCAGCAGCTTCCCCACAGGGCCAAATGAAAAACTGTTTTTT. Translated, it gives CASSFPTGPNEKLFF.

The CDR3: CASSIEGLAYEQFF. The CDR3 DNA is TGTGCCAGTAGTATCGAGGGACTAGCGTATGAGCAGTTCTTC. V and J are TRBV19 and TRBJ2-1; 10 nucleotides align to TRBD2. Germline values: CDR1 LNHDA, CDR2 SQIVND (reference sequence). There are 14 residues in the CDR3. J lost 8 bases, V lost 3 bases, and 4 bases had no gene match.